This T cell receptor (beta chain) was obtained from a study of molecular identifiers for immune sequencing clone quantification. This clonotype has a count of ten or more. One entry per CDR3 protein, called by TCRdb with MiXCR from the PCR reads. The sample gives about 510,000 distinct CDR3 sequences, approximately 25% of which show up once; around 0.76% is in the top ten. V lost 2 bases and J lost 5, with 16 bases in between. Germline V gives CDR1 MDHEN, CDR2 SYDVKM. The CDR3 sequence is 15 residues long. The sample comprised naive CD8+ T cells from blood, with Jurkat cell RNA spiked in. As for subset: FACS-sorted CD8+CD4-CCR7+CD45RA+ naive T cells. The TCR comes from a human donor in good health. Some libraries in this study had Jurkat cell RNA spiked in. The V and J genes are TRBV28 and TRBJ2-7, with D perhaps being TRBD1 or TRBD2 (6 bases each). The CDR3 region is CASSLPPGAIDEQYF. The CDR3 nucleotides read TGTGCCAGCAGTTTACCTCCGGGGGCTATCGACGAGCAGTACTTC.